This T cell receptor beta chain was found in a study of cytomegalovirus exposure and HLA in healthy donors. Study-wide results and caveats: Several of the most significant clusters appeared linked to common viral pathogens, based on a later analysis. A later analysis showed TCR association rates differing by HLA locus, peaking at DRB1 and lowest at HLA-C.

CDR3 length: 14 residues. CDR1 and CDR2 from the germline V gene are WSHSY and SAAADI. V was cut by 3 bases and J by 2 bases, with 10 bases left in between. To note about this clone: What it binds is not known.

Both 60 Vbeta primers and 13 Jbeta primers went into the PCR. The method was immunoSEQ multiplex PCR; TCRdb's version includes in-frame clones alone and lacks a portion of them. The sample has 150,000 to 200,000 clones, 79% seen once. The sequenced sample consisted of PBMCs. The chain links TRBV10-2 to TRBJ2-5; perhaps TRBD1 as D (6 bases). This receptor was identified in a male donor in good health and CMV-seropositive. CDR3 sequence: CASSESQGQETQYF. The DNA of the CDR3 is TGCGCCAGCAGTGAATCCCAGGGGCAAGAGACCCAGTACTTC.